This T cell receptor beta chain originates from a study of blood T cell repertoires in COVID-19. On the study more broadly: Sites across the United States, Italy and Spain contributed samples from acute and convalescent COVID-19.

In the authors' methods: Estimates of nucleated cell counts were drawn from the amplification of reference gene primers. Using immunoSEQ multiplex PCR, the repertoire was profiled, and TCRdb retains in-frame clones only, with some absent. That table supplies the V and J calls and clone size; D and trimming were determined from the DNA. The data hold approximately 300,000 clones, with about 92% observed a single time. Recruitment covered some 25 US areas and drew participants whose ages spanned roughly 18 to 100 years. The study counted Cohort 3 donors as recovered given two negative PCRs, clearance, or symptom resolution. Germline CDR1 KGHSH, CDR2 LQKENI. The V end lost 2 bases, the J end lost 1 base, and 9 bases lay between the germline ends. The CDR3 extends over 15 amino acids. This clone appeared a single time.

The V and J genes are TRBV18 and TRBJ1-5, with D tentatively TRBD1 (6 bases). The sequenced material came from PBMCs or T cells enriched from blood (not recorded which). This TCR came from a woman in her 30s who had recovered from COVID-19. The CDR3 is CASSPLGASNQPQHF. The CDR3 bases are TGTGCCAGCTCACCATTGGGGGCGAGCAATCAGCCCCAGCATTTT.